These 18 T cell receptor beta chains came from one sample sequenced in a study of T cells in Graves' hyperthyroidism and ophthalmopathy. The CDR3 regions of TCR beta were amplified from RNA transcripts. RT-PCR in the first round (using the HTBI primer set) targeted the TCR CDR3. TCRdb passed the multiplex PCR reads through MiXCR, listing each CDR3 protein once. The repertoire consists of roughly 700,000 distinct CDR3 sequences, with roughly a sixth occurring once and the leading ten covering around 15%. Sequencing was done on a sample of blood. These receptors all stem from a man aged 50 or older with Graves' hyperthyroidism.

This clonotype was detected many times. Here the CDR3 reads CAWNDRVNTEAFF. CDR3 in DNA: TGTGCCTGGAATGACAGAGTGAACACTGAAGCTTTCTTT. The V and J genes are TRBV30 and TRBJ1-1, with a possible D match to TRBD1 (5 bases). Trimming stripped 4 bases from V and 0 bases from J, with 9 bases between. The CDR3 totals 13 residues. Germline values: CDR1 GTSNPN, CDR2 SVGIG (reference sequence).

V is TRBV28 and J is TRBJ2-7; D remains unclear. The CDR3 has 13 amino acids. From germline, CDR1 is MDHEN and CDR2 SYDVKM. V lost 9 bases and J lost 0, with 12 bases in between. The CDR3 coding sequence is TGTGCCAGTTGGTCCCCCCACTCCTACGAGCAGTACTTC. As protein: CASWSPHSYEQYF.

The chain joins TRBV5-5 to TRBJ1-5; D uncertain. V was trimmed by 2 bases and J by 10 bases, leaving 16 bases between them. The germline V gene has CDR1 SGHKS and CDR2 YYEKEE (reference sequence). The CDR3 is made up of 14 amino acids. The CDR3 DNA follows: TGTGCCAGCAGCTTTTCGGACGGAGTTGAACCCCAGCATTTT. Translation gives CASSFSDGVEPQHF.

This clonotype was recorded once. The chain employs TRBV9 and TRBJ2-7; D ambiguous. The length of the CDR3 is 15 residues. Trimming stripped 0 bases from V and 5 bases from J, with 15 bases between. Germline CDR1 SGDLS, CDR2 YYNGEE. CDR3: CASSVDGLVFNEQYF. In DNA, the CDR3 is TGTGCCAGCAGCGTAGATGGTCTTGTGTTCAACGAGCAGTACTTC.

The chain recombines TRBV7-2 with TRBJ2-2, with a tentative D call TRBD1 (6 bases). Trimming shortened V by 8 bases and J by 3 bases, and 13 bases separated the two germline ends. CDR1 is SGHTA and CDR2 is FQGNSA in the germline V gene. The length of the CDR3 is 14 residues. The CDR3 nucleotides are TGTGCCAGCCGAAGACAGGATGACACCGGGGAGCTGTTTTTT. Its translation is CASRRQDDTGELFF. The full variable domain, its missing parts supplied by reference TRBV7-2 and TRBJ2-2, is GAGVSQSPSNKVTEKGKDVELRCDPISGHTALYWYRQSLGQGLEFLIYFQGNSAPDKSGLPSDRFSAERTGGSVSTLTIQRTQQEDSAVYLCASRRQDDTGELFFGEGSRLTVL.

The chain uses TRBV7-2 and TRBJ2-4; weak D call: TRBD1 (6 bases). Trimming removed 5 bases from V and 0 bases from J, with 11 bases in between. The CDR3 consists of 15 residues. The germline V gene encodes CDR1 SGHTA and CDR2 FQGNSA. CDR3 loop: CASSPQGLAKNIQYF. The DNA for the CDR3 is TGTGCCAGCAGCCCACAGGGCCTAGCCAAAAACATTCAGTACTTC. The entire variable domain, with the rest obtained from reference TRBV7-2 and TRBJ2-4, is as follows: GAGVSQSPSNKVTEKGKDVELRCDPISGHTALYWYRQSLGQGLEFLIYFQGNSAPDKSGLPSDRFSAERTGGSVSTLTIQRTQQEDSAVYLCASSPQGLAKNIQYFGAGTRLSVL.

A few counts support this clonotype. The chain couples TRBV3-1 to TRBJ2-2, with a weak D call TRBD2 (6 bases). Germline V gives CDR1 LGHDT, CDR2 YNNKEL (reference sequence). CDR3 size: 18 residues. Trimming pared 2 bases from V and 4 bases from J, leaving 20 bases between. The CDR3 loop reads CASSQIGGRGAGTGELFF. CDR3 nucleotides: TGTGCCAGCAGCCAAATAGGAGGTCGCGGGGCGGGCACCGGGGAGCTGTTTTTT. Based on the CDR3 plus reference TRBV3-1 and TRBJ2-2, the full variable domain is DTAVSQTPKYLVTQMGNDKSIKCEQNLGHDTMYWYKQDSKKFLKIMFSYNNKELIINETVPNRFSPKSPDKAHLNLHINSLELGDSAVYFCASSQIGGRGAGTGELFFGEGSRLTVL.

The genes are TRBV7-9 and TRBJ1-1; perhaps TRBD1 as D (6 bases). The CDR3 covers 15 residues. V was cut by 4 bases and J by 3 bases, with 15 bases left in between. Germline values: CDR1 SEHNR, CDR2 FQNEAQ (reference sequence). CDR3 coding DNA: TGTGCCAGCAGCTCATTAGGGGGGCTGGACACTGAAGCTTTCTTT. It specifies CASSSLGGLDTEAFF. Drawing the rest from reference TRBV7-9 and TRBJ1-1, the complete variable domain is DTGVSQNPRHKITKRGQNVTFRCDPISEHNRLYWYRQTLGQGPEFLTYFQNEAQLEKSRLLSDRFSAERPKGSFSTLEIQRTEQGDSAMYLCASSSLGGLDTEAFFGQGTRLTVV.

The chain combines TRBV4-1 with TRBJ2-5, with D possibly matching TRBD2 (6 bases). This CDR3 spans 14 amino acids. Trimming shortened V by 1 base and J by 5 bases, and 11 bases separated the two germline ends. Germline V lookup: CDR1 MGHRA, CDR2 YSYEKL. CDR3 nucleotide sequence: TGCGCCAGCAGCCAAGTCGGGGGTTTGGAGACCCAGTACTTC. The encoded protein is CASSQVGGLETQYF.

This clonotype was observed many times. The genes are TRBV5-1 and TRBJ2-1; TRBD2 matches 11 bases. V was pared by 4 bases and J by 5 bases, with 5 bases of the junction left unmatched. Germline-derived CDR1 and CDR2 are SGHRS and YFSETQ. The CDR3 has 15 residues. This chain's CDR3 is CASSVLAGGNNEQFF. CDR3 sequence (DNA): TGCGCCAGCAGCGTATTAGCGGGAGGGAACAATGAGCAGTTCTTC.

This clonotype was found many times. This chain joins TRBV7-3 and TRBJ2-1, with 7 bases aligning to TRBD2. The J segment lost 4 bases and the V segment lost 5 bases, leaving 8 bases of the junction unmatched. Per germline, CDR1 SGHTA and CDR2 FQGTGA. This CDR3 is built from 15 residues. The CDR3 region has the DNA TGTGCCAGCAGCCCACACGGGACTACTTACAATGAGCAGTTCTTC. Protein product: CASSPHGTTYNEQFF. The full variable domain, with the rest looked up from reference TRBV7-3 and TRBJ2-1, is GAGVSQTPSNKVTEKGKYVELRCDPISGHTALYWYRQSLGQGPEFLIYFQGTGAADDSGLPNDRFFAVRPEGSVSTLKIQRTERGDSAVYLCASSPHGTTYNEQFFGPGTRLTVL.

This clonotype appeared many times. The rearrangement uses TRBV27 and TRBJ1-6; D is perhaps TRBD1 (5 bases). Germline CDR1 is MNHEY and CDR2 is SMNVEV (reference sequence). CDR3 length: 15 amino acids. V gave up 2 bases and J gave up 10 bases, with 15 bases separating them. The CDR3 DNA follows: TGTGCCAGCAGTTTACCGGGACGGGGGAACTCACCCCTCCACTTT. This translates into CASSLPGRGNSPLHF.

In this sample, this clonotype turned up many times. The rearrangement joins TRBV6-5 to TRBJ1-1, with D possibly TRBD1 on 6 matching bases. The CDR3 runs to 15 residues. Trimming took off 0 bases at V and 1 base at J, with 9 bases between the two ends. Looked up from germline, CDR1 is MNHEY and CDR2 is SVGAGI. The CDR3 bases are TGTGCCAGCAGTTACTCCTCGGGGGCGAACACTGAAGCTTTCTTT. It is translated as CASSYSSGANTEAFF.

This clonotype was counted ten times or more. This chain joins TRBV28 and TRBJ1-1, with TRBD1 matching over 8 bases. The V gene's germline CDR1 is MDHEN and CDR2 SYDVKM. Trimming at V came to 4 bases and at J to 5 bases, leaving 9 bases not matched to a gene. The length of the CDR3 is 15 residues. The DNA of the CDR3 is TGTGCCAGCAGTTCCGCAGGGGGCGGGTGGACTGAAGCTTTCTTT. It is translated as CASSSAGGGWTEAFF.

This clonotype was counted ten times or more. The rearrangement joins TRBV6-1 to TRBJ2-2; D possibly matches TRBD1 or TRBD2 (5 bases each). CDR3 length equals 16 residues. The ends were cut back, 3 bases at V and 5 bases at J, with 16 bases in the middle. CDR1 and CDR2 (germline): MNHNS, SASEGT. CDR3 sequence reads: CASSELLGRTTGELFF. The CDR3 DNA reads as TGTGCCAGCAGTGAGTTGTTGGGACGGACGACCGGGGAGCTGTTTTTT.

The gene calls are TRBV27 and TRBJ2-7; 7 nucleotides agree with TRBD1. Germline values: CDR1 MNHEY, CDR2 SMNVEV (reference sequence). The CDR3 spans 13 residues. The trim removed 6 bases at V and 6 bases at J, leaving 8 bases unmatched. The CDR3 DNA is TGTGCCAGCAGCTATCAGACAGGGTTCGAGCAGTACTTC. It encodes CASSYQTGFEQYF.

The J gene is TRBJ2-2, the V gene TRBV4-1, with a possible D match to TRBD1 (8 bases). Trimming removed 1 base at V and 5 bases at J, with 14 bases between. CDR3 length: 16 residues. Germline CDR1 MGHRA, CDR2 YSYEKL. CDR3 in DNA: TGCGCCAGCAGCCAAGGTACAGGGGGAGGGACCGGGGAGCTGTTTTTT. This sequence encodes CASSQGTGGGTGELFF.

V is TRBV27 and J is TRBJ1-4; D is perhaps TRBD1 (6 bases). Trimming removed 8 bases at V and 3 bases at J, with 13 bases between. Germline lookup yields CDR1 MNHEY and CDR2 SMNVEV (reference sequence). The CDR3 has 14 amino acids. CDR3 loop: CASAQGGANEKLFF. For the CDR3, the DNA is TGTGCCAGCGCACAGGGCGGCGCTAATGAAAAACTGTTTTTT.